The clone carrying this T cell receptor (beta chain) came up a few times. The CDR3 has 13 residues. CDR1 is MNHEY, CDR2 SVGAGI, per germline. V lost 3 bases and J lost 4, with 9 bases in between. Treatment denoted: randomized to nivolumab then ipilimumab (arm A) or the reverse (arm B). Patients had received no earlier DNA-damaging chemotherapy. Profiling relied on immunoSEQ multiplex PCR, and the TCRdb table lists in-frame clones only, not all of them. The sample has 15,000 to 20,000 clones, 56% seen once. This sample is drawn from a study of sequential checkpoint blockade in melanoma. The rearrangement uses TRBV6-5 and TRBJ1-1, with a weak D call TRBD1 (6 bases). Sequences were derived from CD8+ T cells sorted from blood (inferred from file names), sampled from a patient given nivolumab and ipilimumab in sequence. The TCR sequence derives from a human donor with melanoma. The CDR3: CASSYSGATEAFF. The CDR3 DNA follows: TGTGCCAGCAGTTATTCAGGGGCCACTGAAGCTTTCTTT.